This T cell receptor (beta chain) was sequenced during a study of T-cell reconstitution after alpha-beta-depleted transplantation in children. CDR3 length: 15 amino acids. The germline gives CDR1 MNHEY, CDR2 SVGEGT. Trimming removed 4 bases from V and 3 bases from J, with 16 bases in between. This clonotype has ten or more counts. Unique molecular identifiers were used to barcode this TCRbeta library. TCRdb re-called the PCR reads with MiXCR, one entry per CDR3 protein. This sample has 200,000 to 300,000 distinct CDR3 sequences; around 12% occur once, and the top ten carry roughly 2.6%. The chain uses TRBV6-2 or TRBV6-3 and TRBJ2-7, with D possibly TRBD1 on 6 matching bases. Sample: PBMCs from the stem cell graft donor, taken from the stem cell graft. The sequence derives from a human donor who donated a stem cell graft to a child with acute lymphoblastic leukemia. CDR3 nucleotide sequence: TGTGCCAGCAGTTCGGGACAAGACTTTTACTACGAGCAGTACTTC. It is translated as CASSSGQDFYYEQYF.